The rows below give T cell receptor beta chains drawn from one sample of a study of T-cell reconstitution after alpha-beta-depleted transplantation in children. TCRdb reprocessed the PCR reads with MiXCR, giving one entry per CDR3 protein. The repertoire has around 700,000 distinct CDR3 sequences, around 13% of them found once; the top ten carry roughly 0.77%. Source: PBMCs, taken before TCRalphabeta/CD19-depleted stem cell transplant. These TCRs come from a girl aged 2 to 10 with congenital amegakaryocytic thrombocytopenia, due to receive a stem cell transplant. Each CDR3 is given with its conserved first and last residue. Each record gives: J gene, D gene, V gene, clone size, CDR3 DNA, CDR3 protein. A D gene is named only where the DNA matches it firmly. A clone size is listed for some rows: how often the clone was seen (once, few, many), or a class if it is expanded.

j_call: TRBJ1-5; d_call: -; v_call: TRBV5-5; clone_size: many; cdr3_nt: TGTGCCAGCAGCCTCGAGGGTTCCTTGTCGAGCAATCAGCCCCAGCATTTT; cdr3_aa: CASSLEGSLSSNQPQHF
j_call: TRBJ1-2; d_call: -; v_call: TRBV15; clone_size: many; cdr3_nt: TGTGCCACCAGAGGTACGACAGACTATGGCTACACCTTC; cdr3_aa: CATRGTTDYGYTF
j_call: TRBJ2-7; d_call: TRBD1; v_call: TRBV29-1; clone_size: -; cdr3_nt: TGCAGCGCCAGAACAGGGGGAAGCTCCTACGAGCAGTACTTC; cdr3_aa: CSARTGGSSYEQYF
j_call: TRBJ1-5; d_call: -; v_call: TRBV12-3/TRBV12-4; clone_size: many; cdr3_nt: TGTGCCAGCAGCCCTGTAGGGTTTCAGCCCCAGCATTTT; cdr3_aa: CASSPVGFQPQHF
j_call: TRBJ2-5; d_call: -; v_call: TRBV6-4; clone_size: many; cdr3_nt: TGTGCCAGCAGTGGTGGGCCAACCGAAGAGACCCAGTACTTC; cdr3_aa: CASSGGPTEETQYF
j_call: TRBJ2-1; d_call: -; v_call: TRBV7-9; clone_size: -; cdr3_nt: TGTGCCAGCAGTTATACTAGGGAGCAGTTCTTC; cdr3_aa: CASSYTREQFF
j_call: TRBJ2-6; d_call: -; v_call: TRBV19; clone_size: -; cdr3_nt: TGTGCCAGTGCCCTGGCCAACGTCCTGACTTTC; cdr3_aa: CASALANVLTF
j_call: TRBJ1-1; d_call: -; v_call: TRBV18; clone_size: -; cdr3_nt: TGTGCCAGCTCACCTACAGGGCCGGGTCCTGAAGCTTTCTTT; cdr3_aa: CASSPTGPGPEAFF
j_call: TRBJ1-3; d_call: TRBD1; v_call: TRBV6-2/TRBV6-3; clone_size: many; cdr3_nt: TGTGCCAGCAGCAGGGACAGGGGGATTCCGAACACCATATATTTT; cdr3_aa: CASSRDRGIPNTIYF
j_call: TRBJ2-3; d_call: -; v_call: TRBV7-2; clone_size: many; cdr3_nt: TGTGCCAGCAGCCTTAAGAGCACAGATACGCAGTATTTT; cdr3_aa: CASSLKSTDTQYF
j_call: TRBJ1-4; d_call: -; v_call: TRBV12-3/TRBV12-4; clone_size: few; cdr3_nt: TGTGCCAGCAGGCAACTAGATGAAAAACTGTTTTTT; cdr3_aa: CASRQLDEKLFF
j_call: TRBJ2-3; d_call: -; v_call: TRBV7-2; clone_size: few; cdr3_nt: TGTGCCAGCAGCCCTCGCCTTTTTTCGGGGCTAGATACGCAGTATTTT; cdr3_aa: CASSPRLFSGLDTQYF
j_call: TRBJ1-2; d_call: -; v_call: TRBV2; clone_size: -; cdr3_nt: TGTGCCAGCAGTGACCGACCTGTAGGGCTCTATGGCTACACCTTC; cdr3_aa: CASSDRPVGLYGYTF
j_call: TRBJ2-7; d_call: -; v_call: TRBV20-1; clone_size: many; cdr3_nt: TGCAGTGCCGCCGTTGCGAGCGAGCAGTACTTC; cdr3_aa: CSAAVASEQYF
j_call: TRBJ2-1; d_call: TRBD2; v_call: TRBV2; clone_size: few; cdr3_nt: TGTGCCAGCAGGGAGACTAGCGGGAGCCCCAATGAGCAGTTCTTC; cdr3_aa: CASRETSGSPNEQFF
j_call: TRBJ2-7; d_call: TRBD1; v_call: TRBV20-1; clone_size: -; cdr3_nt: TGCAGTGCTAGAGGGTTTGGCAGGGGGCGCGAGCAGTACTTC; cdr3_aa: CSARGFGRGREQYF
j_call: TRBJ2-7; d_call: -; v_call: TRBV6-5; clone_size: many; cdr3_nt: TGTGCCAGCAGTCGCGAGGACGAGCAGTACTTC; cdr3_aa: CASSREDEQYF
j_call: TRBJ1-1; d_call: -; v_call: TRBV7-9; clone_size: many; cdr3_nt: TGTGCCAGCAGCGAGGGGGACCCCTCGCACACTGAAGCTTTCTTT; cdr3_aa: CASSEGDPSHTEAFF
j_call: TRBJ2-7; d_call: -; v_call: TRBV28; clone_size: many; cdr3_nt: TGTGCCAGCCCCCCGCCTGACAGGTTCGACTCCTACGAGCAGTACTTC; cdr3_aa: CASPPPDRFDSYEQYF
j_call: TRBJ2-4; d_call: -; v_call: TRBV9; clone_size: many; cdr3_nt: TGTGCCAGCAGCGACCTGGGGGGTCAAAACATTCAGTACTTC; cdr3_aa: CASSDLGGQNIQYF
j_call: TRBJ2-5; d_call: -; v_call: TRBV20-1; clone_size: many; cdr3_nt: TGCAGTGCAATGCAAGAGACCCAGTACTTC; cdr3_aa: CSAMQETQYF
j_call: TRBJ1-1; d_call: -; v_call: TRBV29-1; clone_size: -; cdr3_nt: TGCAGCGGAGGACAGCAGAACACTGAAGCTTTCTTT; cdr3_aa: CSGGQQNTEAFF
j_call: TRBJ2-2; d_call: TRBD2; v_call: TRBV29-1; clone_size: many; cdr3_nt: TGCAGCGTTCCCCGGGACTACAACACCGGGGAGCTGTTTTTT; cdr3_aa: CSVPRDYNTGELFF
j_call: TRBJ2-3; d_call: -; v_call: TRBV5-1; clone_size: many; cdr3_nt: TGCGCCAGCAGCCAGGAAAGCACAGATACGCAGTATTTT; cdr3_aa: CASSQESTDTQYF